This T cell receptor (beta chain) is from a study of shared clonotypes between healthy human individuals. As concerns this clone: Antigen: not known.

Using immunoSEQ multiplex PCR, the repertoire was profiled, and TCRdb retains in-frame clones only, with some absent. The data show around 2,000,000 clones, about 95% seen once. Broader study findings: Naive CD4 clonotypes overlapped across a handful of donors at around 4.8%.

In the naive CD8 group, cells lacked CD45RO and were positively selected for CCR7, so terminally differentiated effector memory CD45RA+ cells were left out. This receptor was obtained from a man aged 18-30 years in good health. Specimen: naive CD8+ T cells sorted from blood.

The CDR3 DNA reads as TGTGCCAGCACGGCAGGGGGCGAGCAGTACTTC. Its protein product is CASTAGGEQYF. The V gene is TRBV27, the J gene TRBJ2-7; 7 bases match TRBD1. The CDR3 runs to 11 residues. Germline assignment: CDR1 MNHEY and CDR2 SMNVEV (reference sequence). The junction had 3 bases not matched to a gene; V was cut back by 7 bases and J by 6 bases.